This note documents a single T cell receptor (beta chain) sequence. Germline V lookup: CDR1 DFQATT, CDR2 SNEGSKA (reference sequence). The V and J ends lost 8 bases and 8 bases respectively, with 12 bases between them. The CDR3 has 10 residues. This entry belongs to a study of early T cells in non-severe SARS-CoV-2 infection. Study at large: Bulk RNA from unsorted whole blood was sequenced; chains were unpaired.

Individual cDNA molecules each received unique molecular identifiers attached to them. TCRdb independently ran MiXCR on the 5' RACE reads; one entry per CDR3 protein. The sample has tens of thousands of distinct CDR3 sequences, less than 15% seen once. The J gene is TRBJ1-1, the V gene TRBV20-1; unclear D gene. This TCR was recovered from an adult who was a healthcare worker with PCR-confirmed SARS-CoV-2 infection or an uninfected control (not recorded which). Sequencing input: whole blood. The CDR3 reads CSLSRGEAFF. In DNA, the CDR3 is TGCAGTCTGTCCCGCGGGGAAGCTTTCTTT.